These T cell receptor beta chains were read from a single sample in a study of PD-L1 blockade in urothelial cancer. TCRdb keeps only in-frame clones here, not all; method: immunoSEQ multiplex PCR. The table lists some 100,000 clones, roughly nine tenths of them singletons. Sequenced material: PBMCs, taken around atezolizumab (anti-PD-L1) treatment. The receptors originated from a woman at least 80 years old with urothelial cancer. Both conserved end residues are part of each CDR3. Each record gives: D gene, V gene, J gene, clone size, CDR3 DNA, CDR3 protein. A D gene is named only where the DNA matches it firmly. Size is omitted from some rows. Given values are once, few, many or a class for expanded clones.

d_gene: -; v_gene: TRBV28; j_gene: TRBJ1-4; abundance: -; CDR3nt: TGTGCCAGCAGTGGGGGCCAGGGTAATGAAAAACTGTTTTTT; CDR3aa: CASSGGQGNEKLFF
d_gene: -; v_gene: TRBV5-1; j_gene: TRBJ2-7; abundance: -; CDR3nt: TGCGCCAGCAGCTTGGTAGGGGGGACAGACCTCTACGAGCAGTACTTC; CDR3aa: CASSLVGGTDLYEQYF
d_gene: -; v_gene: TRBV5-1; j_gene: TRBJ2-5; abundance: -; CDR3nt: TGCGCCAGCAGATTCTGGGGCACCTCCGAGGAGACCCAGTACTTC; CDR3aa: CASRFWGTSEETQYF
d_gene: TRBD2; v_gene: TRBV5-1; j_gene: TRBJ2-7; abundance: -; CDR3nt: TGCGCCAGCAGCCTGAGGACTAGCGACTCCTACGAGCAGTACTTC; CDR3aa: CASSLRTSDSYEQYF
d_gene: TRBD1; v_gene: TRBV5-1; j_gene: TRBJ2-5; abundance: -; CDR3nt: TGCGCCAGCAGCTTGGGACAGGGGGCCGGGGAGACCCAGTACTTC; CDR3aa: CASSLGQGAGETQYF
d_gene: -; v_gene: TRBV15; j_gene: TRBJ2-4; abundance: few; CDR3nt: TGTGCCACCAGCAGAGGATTCCAGGACAGCAAAAACATTCAGTACTTC; CDR3aa: CATSRGFQDSKNIQYF
d_gene: -; v_gene: TRBV30; j_gene: TRBJ1-2; abundance: -; CDR3nt: TGTGCCTGGAGCCTTCTGGGGGGAGCTAACTATGGCTACACCTTC; CDR3aa: CAWSLLGGANYGYTF
d_gene: -; v_gene: TRBV11-2; j_gene: TRBJ1-1; abundance: -; CDR3nt: TGTGCCAGCACCAAGGGAGGGATGAACACTGAAGCTTTCTTT; CDR3aa: CASTKGGMNTEAFF
d_gene: -; v_gene: TRBV27; j_gene: TRBJ2-3; abundance: -; CDR3nt: TGTGCCAGCAGTTTTTTCCAGCGGACGGATACGCAGTATTTT; CDR3aa: CASSFFQRTDTQYF
d_gene: TRBD1; v_gene: TRBV7-9; j_gene: TRBJ1-2; abundance: few; CDR3nt: TGTGCCAGCAGCTTAGCCGGAGACAGGGGGCTTAGGAACTATGGCTACACCTTC; CDR3aa: CASSLAGDRGLRNYGYTF
d_gene: TRBD2; v_gene: TRBV5-1; j_gene: TRBJ2-7; abundance: -; CDR3nt: TGCGCCAGCAGCCCTAGCGGGAGTCAAAGCGAGCAGTACTTC; CDR3aa: CASSPSGSQSEQYF
d_gene: -; v_gene: TRBV5-1; j_gene: TRBJ1-3; abundance: -; CDR3nt: TGCGCCAGCAGCTTGGGGGCAAGCTCTGGAAACACCATATATTTT; CDR3aa: CASSLGASSGNTIYF
d_gene: -; v_gene: TRBV14; j_gene: TRBJ2-3; abundance: -; CDR3nt: TGTGCCAGCAGCCAAGACAGGGTACCAGATACGCAGTATTTT; CDR3aa: CASSQDRVPDTQYF
d_gene: -; v_gene: TRBV9; j_gene: TRBJ2-7; abundance: -; CDR3nt: TGTGCCAGCAGCGTAGCTCTGGGGGCGGTTGTCGAGCAGTACTTC; CDR3aa: CASSVALGAVVEQYF
d_gene: TRBD2; v_gene: TRBV10-2; j_gene: TRBJ2-7; abundance: -; CDR3nt: TGCGCCAGCAGTGATAGCGGGAGCTTCTACGAGCAGTACTTC; CDR3aa: CASSDSGSFYEQYF
d_gene: TRBD2; v_gene: TRBV7-9; j_gene: TRBJ2-1; abundance: few; CDR3nt: TGTGCCAGCAGCTTAGCACTAGCGGCAGACAATGAGCAGTTCTTC; CDR3aa: CASSLALAADNEQFF
d_gene: -; v_gene: TRBV6-1; j_gene: TRBJ1-1; abundance: -; CDR3nt: TGTGCCAGCAGCCCAGGAGGCCTCCCCCCTGAAGCTTTCTTT; CDR3aa: CASSPGGLPPEAFF
d_gene: TRBD1; v_gene: TRBV9; j_gene: TRBJ2-7; abundance: -; CDR3nt: TGTGCCAGCAGCATTGGACAGGGGAGCTCCTACGAGCAGTACTTC; CDR3aa: CASSIGQGSSYEQYF
d_gene: TRBD1; v_gene: TRBV6-6; j_gene: TRBJ2-7; abundance: -; CDR3nt: TGTGCCAGCAGTCCAGACAGGGGCGAGCAGTACTTC; CDR3aa: CASSPDRGEQYF
d_gene: TRBD2; v_gene: TRBV5-4; j_gene: TRBJ2-2; abundance: -; CDR3nt: TGTGCCAGCAGCCCAGGGACGGTCGGAGCGGGACTCACCGGGGAGCTGTTTTTT; CDR3aa: CASSPGTVGAGLTGELFF
d_gene: -; v_gene: TRBV28; j_gene: TRBJ1-4; abundance: -; CDR3nt: TGTGCCAGCAGTTTACGACAGCGAGAAAAACTGTTTTTT; CDR3aa: CASSLRQREKLFF
d_gene: TRBD2; v_gene: TRBV30; j_gene: TRBJ2-5; abundance: -; CDR3nt: TGTGCCTGGAGTGTAGTCAGCGGGAGCGGGGAGACCCAGTACTTC; CDR3aa: CAWSVVSGSGETQYF
d_gene: TRBD2; v_gene: TRBV5-1; j_gene: TRBJ2-7; abundance: -; CDR3nt: TGCGCCAGCAGCCCGGGGGCTAGCGGGAGTATATACGAGCAGTACTTC; CDR3aa: CASSPGASGSIYEQYF
d_gene: -; v_gene: TRBV19; j_gene: TRBJ1-4; abundance: -; CDR3nt: TGTGCCAGTAGTATATCGGCCGCCGAGGGAAAACTGTTTTTT; CDR3aa: CASSISAAEGKLFF
d_gene: TRBD2; v_gene: TRBV15; j_gene: TRBJ2-1; abundance: -; CDR3nt: TGTGCCACCAGCAGATCCCTAGCGGGGAGGGAGGATGAGCAGTTCTTC; CDR3aa: CATSRSLAGREDEQFF
d_gene: -; v_gene: TRBV18; j_gene: TRBJ1-3; abundance: -; CDR3nt: TGTGCCAGCTCACCACCAATCTCAGGCTCTGGAAACACCATATATTTT; CDR3aa: CASSPPISGSGNTIYF
d_gene: -; v_gene: TRBV5-1; j_gene: TRBJ1-2; abundance: -; CDR3nt: TGCGCCAGCAGCTTGGGTACAGGGATAGGGGGTGATGGCTACACCTTC; CDR3aa: CASSLGTGIGGDGYTF
d_gene: -; v_gene: TRBV5-1; j_gene: TRBJ2-2; abundance: -; CDR3nt: TGCGCCAGCAGCTTGGGCCTGGGGGCCACCGGGGAGCTGTTTTTT; CDR3aa: CASSLGLGATGELFF
d_gene: -; v_gene: TRBV2; j_gene: TRBJ2-7; abundance: -; CDR3nt: TGTGCCAGCAGTGTCCATTCCTACGAGCAGTACTTC; CDR3aa: CASSVHSYEQYF